What follows are 27 T cell receptor beta chains derived from one specimen sequenced in a study of technical replicates of blood from a few donors. Clones were read by immunoSEQ multiplex PCR, and TCRdb kept only the in-frame ones, dropping some. The sample has 75,000 to 90,000 clones, about 93% seen once. The specimen sequenced was T cells isolated from PBMCs. Receptors originate from a human donor in good health.

The rearrangement links TRBV6-5 to TRBJ2-2; TRBD2 matches at 8 bases. Germline CDR1 MNHEY, CDR2 SVGAGI. V lost 0 bases and J lost 6; bases outside the gene matches: 6. The CDR3 is 16 amino acids. The CDR3 DNA reads TGTGCCAGCAGTTACTCGGGTAGCGGGGTTTCCGGGGAGCTGTTTTTT. Its protein is CASSYSGSGVSGELFF.

The chain joins TRBV11-2 to TRBJ1-1, with D perhaps TRBD1 (6 bases). CDR1 SGHAT and CDR2 FQNNGV come from the germline V gene. V was cut by 3 bases and J by 2 bases, with 13 bases left in between. This CDR3 is 15 amino acids long. The CDR3 DNA follows: TGTGCCAGCAGCTTTTTTTTAGGGGGAAACACTGAAGCTTTCTTT. It yields the protein CASSFFLGGNTEAFF.

The genes are TRBV28 and TRBJ2-6; 9 positions agree with TRBD1. CDR1 and CDR2 from the germline V gene are MDHEN and SYDVKM. J gave up 0 bases and V 3 bases, and 12 bases lay outside the gene matches. This CDR3 has 20 residues. CDR3 loop: CASSFVLDRGRLSGANVLTF. DNA of the CDR3: TGTGCCAGCAGTTTCGTCCTGGACAGGGGACGCCTCTCTGGGGCCAACGTCCTGACTTTC.

This chain uses TRBV30 with TRBJ2-5; 9 bases are a match to TRBD1. This CDR3 is 12 amino acids long. V gave up 7 bases and J gave up 5 bases; unmatched junction bases: 5. Germline CDR1 GTSNPN, CDR2 SVGIG (reference sequence). Here the CDR3 DNA reads TGTGCCTTACAGGGGGCGCGGGAGACCCAGTACTTC. The encoded protein is CALQGARETQYF.

V and J are TRBV6-5 and TRBJ1-5, with 9 bases identical to TRBD1. V was clipped by 4 bases and J by 4 bases; unmatched bases: 8. Germline V CDR1 and CDR2: MNHEY, SVGAGI. The CDR3 covers 16 residues. In DNA, the CDR3 is TGTGCCAGCAGTTTACGCCGGACAGGGGCTAATCAGCCCCAGCATTTT. Its protein product is CASSLRRTGANQPQHF.

Only one count was recorded for this clone. The genes are TRBV7-9 and TRBJ1-2; tentative D call: TRBD1 (5 bases). Trimming took 3 bases from V and 6 from J, leaving 11 bases between them. This CDR3 has 13 residues. CDR1 is SEHNR, CDR2 FQNEAQ, per germline (reference sequence). CDR3: CASSFGGGNGYTF. Written as DNA, the CDR3 is TGTGCCAGCAGCTTCGGGGGAGGTAATGGCTACACCTTC.

The CDR3 is CASSHNWVRDTARENTGELFF. CDR3 nucleotide sequence: TGCGCCAGCAGCCACAATTGGGTCCGGGACACGGCCCGGGAGAACACCGGGGAGCTGTTTTTT. The chain uses TRBV23-1 and TRBJ2-2; D is possibly TRBD1 (6 bases). TRBV23-1 is an ORF for which the function is uncertain. The CDR3 loop spans 21 amino acids. V lost 6 bases and J lost 1, with 30 bases in between.

V and J are TRBV19 and TRBJ2-1, with 7 bases identical to TRBD2. This CDR3 spans 23 amino acids. Trimming removed 2 bases from V and 0 bases from J; junction bases left unmatched: 25. Germline lookup yields CDR1 LNHDA and CDR2 SQIVND (reference sequence). The CDR3 DNA reads as TGTGCCAGTAGTATACGGGCAGCGGGATGGTTAGCTGGAAACCTAAGCTCCTACAATGAGCAGTTCTTC. Protein: CASSIRAAGWLAGNLSSYNEQFF.

CDR3 in DNA: TGCGCCAGCAGCCCGGACAGGGACGAGCAGTACTTC. Translation gives CASSPDRDEQYF. This chain connects TRBV4-1 to TRBJ2-7; 8 bases match TRBD1. V was clipped by 4 bases and J by 5 bases; unmatched bases: 1. This CDR3 is built from 12 residues. From germline, CDR1 is MGHRA and CDR2 YSYEKL.

The V gene is TRBV20-1, the J gene TRBJ2-7, with D perhaps matching TRBD2 (5 bases). The V gene lost 2 bases and the J gene lost 10 bases, with 9 bases spanning the gap. The CDR3 sequence is 10 residues long. Germline V CDR1 and CDR2: DFQATT, SNEGSKA (reference sequence). The CDR3 loop is CSARNGEQYF. DNA of the CDR3: TGCAGTGCTAGAAACGGGGAACAGTACTTC.

The chain has TRBV7-4 and TRBJ2-3; 9 bases are a match to TRBD2. In germline, CDR1 is SGHVT, CDR2 SQSDAQ. The V gene end was trimmed by 5 bases and the J gene end by 5 bases; junction bases not matched to a gene: 14. CDR3 length: 17 amino acids. CDR3 DNA: TGTGCCAGCAGCCCACACTCGGGACTAGCTAGGGGAGATACGCAGTATTTT. As protein: CASSPHSGLARGDTQYF.

As concerns this clone: A junction boundary mismatches the germline segment, possibly from a read error. The chain links TRBV7-9 to TRBJ2-1, with a tentative D call TRBD2 (5 bases). CDR1 is SEHNR and CDR2 is FQNEAQ in the germline V gene (reference sequence). This CDR3 is 13 amino acids long. Written as DNA, the CDR3 is TGTGCCAGCAGCTACGAGGACGTGATTACGAGGGTCTTC. Residues: CASSYEDVITRVF.

CDR3: CASSQDRDVITF. The DNA for the CDR3 is TGTGCCAGCAGCCAGGACAGGGATGTGATCACCTTC. This chain joins TRBV5-6 and TRBJ1-2; TRBD1 agrees at 8 bases. V was clipped by 4 bases and J by 13 bases; unmatched bases: 9. This CDR3 is 12 amino acids long. CDR1 is SGHDT and CDR2 is YYEEEE in the germline V gene.

V usage is TRBV25-1 and J usage is TRBJ1-1, with TRBD1 as a possible D gene (5 bases). The V end was cut by 7 bases, the J end by 1 base, with 16 bases between. CDR1 is MGHDK and CDR2 is SYGVNS in the germline V gene. CDR3 size: 15 residues. The CDR3 DNA sequence: TGTGCCAGCAAATTCGTAGGGGTTACGAACACTGAAGCTTTCTTT. This codes for CASKFVGVTNTEAFF.

The chain links TRBV7-9 to TRBJ2-1, with a possible D match to TRBD1 (8 bases). V was cut by 4 bases and J by 6 bases, with 19 bases left in between. In germline, CDR1 is SEHNR, CDR2 FQNEAQ (reference sequence). This CDR3 contains 16 residues. The CDR3 sequence is CASSSGGGRGRNEQFF. CDR3 DNA: TGTGCCAGCAGCTCGGGAGGTGGCAGGGGGCGCAATGAGCAGTTCTTC.

This clone was detected only a few times. The chain recombines TRBV4-2 with TRBJ2-1; 8 bases are shared with TRBD2. Per the germline V gene, CDR1 is LGHNA and CDR2 is YNFKEQ. V trimming: 0 bases; J trimming: 8 bases; junction bases outside the gene matches: 15. The CDR3 extends over 18 amino acids. CDR3 sequence reads: CASSQEVGVAGGPYEQFF. CDR3 DNA: TGTGCCAGCAGCCAAGAAGTCGGAGTCGCGGGAGGACCCTATGAGCAGTTCTTC.

The gene calls are TRBV5-1 and TRBJ1-5, with D uncertain. The V and J ends lost 2 bases and 6 bases respectively, with 15 bases between them. The CDR3 length is 15 residues. The germline V gene encodes CDR1 SGHRS and CDR2 YFSETQ. The CDR3 DNA sequence: TGCGCCAGCAGCTTAGAACCTCACAGCGGTCAGCCCCAGCATTTT. Its protein product is CASSLEPHSGQPQHF. The whole variable domain, remainder taken from reference TRBV5-1 and TRBJ1-5, is KAGVTQTPRYLIKTRGQQVTLSCSPISGHRSVSWYQQTPGQGLQFLFEYFSETQRNKGNFPGRFSGRQFSNSRSEMNVSTLELGDSALYLCASSLEPHSGQPQHFGDGTRLSIL.

The chain recombines TRBV2 with TRBJ2-2, with D tentatively TRBD2 (6 bases). There are 16 residues in the CDR3. CDR1 is SNHLY, CDR2 FYNNEI, per germline. V shed 4 bases and J shed 1 base, with 13 bases lying between them. CDR3 in DNA: TGTGCCAGCAGTGGACCTGGAGGGTTGAACACCGGGGAGCTGTTTTTT. Protein: CASSGPGGLNTGELFF. The full variable domain, with the rest looked up from reference TRBV2 and TRBJ2-2, is EPEVTQTPSHQVTQMGQEVILRCVPISNHLYFYWYRQILGQKVEFLVSFYNNEISEKSEIFDDQFSVERPDGSNFTLKIRSTKLEDSAMYFCASSGPGGLNTGELFFGEGSRLTVL.

Only one count was recorded for this clone. The chain employs TRBV10-1 and TRBJ1-3; no reliable D call. This CDR3 region has 13 residues. The V end was cut by 6 bases, the J end by 2 bases, with 8 bases between. Germline V gives CDR1 WNHNN, CDR2 SYGVQD (reference sequence). CDR3 nucleotide sequence: TGCGCCAGCAGCTCCGGGGCTGGAAACACCATATATTTT. This codes for CASSSGAGNTIYF.

The V and J genes are TRBV5-1 and TRBJ2-1; D is possibly TRBD1 (5 bases). V was shortened by 0 bases and J by 0 bases, with 16 bases between the two germline ends. There are 18 residues in the CDR3. Germline V CDR1 and CDR2: SGHRS, YFSETQ. This chain's CDR3 is CASSLALSTASSYNEQFF. The CDR3 DNA reads as TGCGCCAGCAGCTTGGCCTTATCGACAGCCAGCTCCTACAATGAGCAGTTCTTC.

V usage is TRBV6-1 and J usage is TRBJ1-2; 11 bases map to TRBD1. The CDR3 spans 15 residues. V lost 1 base, J lost 8 bases, and 6 bases stayed unmatched. Germline V CDR1 and CDR2: MNHNS, SASEGT. CDR3 region: CASSEGGQGAWGYTF. The CDR3 DNA is TGTGCCAGCAGTGAAGGAGGACAGGGGGCTTGGGGCTACACCTTC.

The gene calls are TRBV2 and TRBJ2-7; 7 bases map to TRBD1. The V gene end was trimmed by 2 bases and the J gene end by 3 bases; junction bases not matched to a gene: 4. The CDR3 consists of 14 residues. Germline values: CDR1 SNHLY, CDR2 FYNNEI. The CDR3 DNA is TGTGCCAGCAGTGAACAGGGGGTTCTCTACGAGCAGTACTTC. Amino acids: CASSEQGVLYEQYF.

The J gene is TRBJ1-4, the V gene TRBV7-6; unclear D gene. CDR3 length equals 13 residues. Trimming shortened V by 1 base and J by 11 bases, and 11 bases separated the two germline ends. Germline CDR1 is SGHVS and CDR2 is FNYEAQ. CDR3 nucleotides: TGTGCCAGCAGCTTAGGGGGATCGGGGAAACTGTTTTTT. It yields the protein CASSLGGSGKLFF.

The chain joins TRBV11-2 to TRBJ2-3; 10 positions agree with TRBD2. CDR3 length equals 18 residues. Per germline, CDR1 SGHAT and CDR2 FQNNGV. With V trimmed by 1 base and J by 1 base, 8 bases remained unmatched. The CDR3, as DNA: TGTGCCAGCAGCTTAGGGCTAGCGGGGGTTTTCGGCACAGATACGCAGTATTTT. It encodes CASSLGLAGVFGTDTQYF.

This chain connects TRBV2 to TRBJ2-7, with 11 bases that match TRBD1. Germline V gene sequence: CDR1 SNHLY, CDR2 FYNNEI. This CDR3 has 12 residues. With 10 bases clipped from V and 6 bases from J, the junction kept 5 bases outside the gene matches. The CDR3 DNA sequence: TGTGCCACGGGACAGGGGGGTTCCGAGCAGTACTTC. Amino acids: CATGQGGSEQYF.

The V call is TRBV29-1, the J call TRBJ2-5; 12 bases map to TRBD2. With 5 bases clipped from V and 1 base from J, the junction kept 2 bases outside the gene matches. The CDR3 is made up of 14 amino acids. The V gene's germline CDR1 is SQVTM and CDR2 ANQGSEA. As DNA, the CDR3 is TGCAGCGTTCTAGCGGGGGGGATCCAAGAGACCCAGTACTTC. Its protein product is CSVLAGGIQETQYF.

The genes are TRBV27 and TRBJ2-2, with TRBD1 as a possible D gene (6 bases). The CDR3 is made up of 17 amino acids. The V gene lost 8 bases and the J gene lost 6 bases, with 25 bases spanning the gap. Germline CDR1 reads MNHEY; CDR2 reads SMNVEV (reference sequence). The CDR3 coding sequence is TGTGCCAGCGGTAGAAATGTTCAGGGGTTCGTCGCCGGGGAGCTGTTTTTT. It codes for CASGRNVQGFVAGELFF.